The TCR beta chain described here comes from a study of cytomegalovirus exposure and HLA in healthy donors. PCR employed 60 Vbeta and 13 Jbeta primers. As originally analysed: In a later analysis, the count reached some 83 million unique TCR beta chains, with 9 million to 11 million shared. TCRdb keeps only in-frame clones here, not all; method: immunoSEQ multiplex PCR. The V and J calls and the clone size are those of that table, but D and trimming were determined from the DNA. Of roughly 200,000 clones in the sample, approximately 80% are singletons; the top ten hold over 0.65%. For this clone: Its antigen is undetermined. Mismatch with germline at one junction end may stem from a read error.

CDR3 length: 15 amino acids. Germline CDR1 and CDR2: SSHAT and FNYEAQ (reference sequence). Regarding the study as a whole: Investigators reported fewer than 200 TCR beta chains as tied to cytomegalovirus.

The clonotype originates from a boy aged 2 to 9 in good health and CMV-seronegative. Sequenced input: PBMCs. The chain is built from TRBV7-7 and TRBJ2-5, with 9 bases lining up with TRBD2. The CDR3 loop is CASSKTGTSRETQYF. DNA for the CDR3: TGTGCTAGCAGCAAAACCGGGACTAGCAGGGAGACCCAGTACTTC.